The 29 T cell receptor beta chains below all came from one sample that was sequenced in a study of regulatory T cells in long-lasting Graves disease. Time point meaning: persistent/refractory GD, antithyroid drugs over 5 years with positive TRAb. There was RNA extracted from PBMCs, and the TCR library was made from it. The TCR beta library used iRepertoire HTBI primers with Arm-PCR amplification of CDR3. In TCRdb, the multiplex PCR reads were re-called with MiXCR into one record per CDR3 protein. The table includes some 470,000 distinct CDR3 sequences, roughly a fifth detected once. This specimen was peripheral blood mononuclear cells (PBMCs), taken when the disease was refractory, from a patient treated with antithyroid drugs. Receptors originate from a female donor with Graves disease.

This clonotype was detected only once. V and J are TRBV27 and TRBJ2-7; D perhaps matches TRBD1 (6 bases). CDR1 is MNHEY, CDR2 SMNVEV, per germline (reference sequence). This CDR3 contains 15 residues. V lost 5 bases, J lost 0 bases, and 14 bases lay in between. CDR3 coding DNA: TGTGCCAGCAGTCCGAGGGGGAAAAACTCCTACGAGCAGTACTTC. Translation gives CASSPRGKNSYEQYF.

This clonotype has at least ten counts. The chain has TRBV13 and TRBJ1-1; D is possibly TRBD1 (6 bases). The CDR3 is 15 residues long. The V gene's germline CDR1 is PRHDT and CDR2 FYEKMQ (reference sequence). V shed 3 bases and J shed 0 bases, with 11 bases lying between them. CDR3 in amino acids: CASSFPQGLNTEAFF. In nucleotides, the CDR3 is TGTGCCAGCAGCTTCCCGCAGGGGCTGAACACTGAAGCTTTCTTT.

The chain couples TRBV4-1 to TRBJ2-5, with D perhaps TRBD2 (6 bases). This CDR3 has 16 residues. Germline V gives CDR1 MGHRA, CDR2 YSYEKL. V lost 0 bases and J 7 bases, leaving 18 bases between the germline ends. The CDR3 DNA reads TGCGCCAGCAGCCAAGAAGGCACGGGCAACGGGGGGACCCAGTACTTC. Translation: CASSQEGTGNGGTQYF.

This clonotype was counted between two and nine times. The chain joins TRBV19 to TRBJ2-5, with D perhaps TRBD2 (6 bases). V lost 5 bases and J lost 4, with 23 bases in between. The germline CDR1 and CDR2 sequences are LNHDA and SQIVND (reference sequence). The CDR3 runs 17 residues. Here the CDR3 DNA reads TGTGCCAGTAGTCCCCAGGATTGGTCAGGGAGGTCAGAGACCCAGTACTTC. This sequence encodes CASSPQDWSGRSETQYF.

Concerning this clonotype: One base away lies a much larger clone, so this may be a sequencing read error. The rearrangement uses TRBV6-2 or TRBV6-3 and TRBJ1-1; no clear D. Between the trimmed V and J ends, which lost 3 bases and 1 base, there was a span of 9 bases. Germline V gene data show CDR1 as MNHEY and CDR2 as SVGEGT. The CDR3 is 14 residues long. This CDR3 is CASSYRKTNTEAFF. In DNA form, the CDR3 reads TGTGCCAGCAGTTATCGGAAGACGAACACTGAAGCTTTCTTT.

This clonotype occurred many times. The rearrangement joins TRBV3-1 to TRBJ2-5; D remains unclear. Germline V gene sequence: CDR1 LGHDT, CDR2 YNNKEL (reference sequence). There are 13 residues in the CDR3. The germline V and J ends were trimmed by 4 bases and 7 bases, with 13 bases remaining between them. CDR3 sequence (DNA): TGTGCCAGCAGCCCATTGGCCCCCGGGACCCAGTACTTC. Translated, it gives CASSPLAPGTQYF.

This clonotype was observed a few times. The V and J genes are TRBV19 and TRBJ2-5, with D tentatively TRBD1 (5 bases). Per germline, CDR1 LNHDA and CDR2 SQIVND (reference sequence). V shed 6 bases and J shed 1 base, with 12 bases lying between them. The CDR3 consists of 14 residues. CDR3 protein: CASSRASVQETQYF. The DNA for the CDR3 is TGTGCCAGTAGCAGGGCCTCCGTCCAAGAGACCCAGTACTTC.

CDR3 sequence: CSARGLLASGDYSSTDTQYF. Written as DNA, the CDR3 is TGCAGTGCTAGAGGCTTGCTAGCTAGCGGGGACTACTCTAGCACAGATACGCAGTATTTT. The V gene is TRBV20-1, the J gene TRBJ2-3; 9 bases align to TRBD2. Germline values: CDR1 DFQATT, CDR2 SNEGSKA (reference sequence). The V gene end was trimmed by 1 base and the J gene end by 0 bases; junction bases not matched to a gene: 17. This CDR3 has 20 amino acids.

Only a few counts were recorded for this clonotype. The chain combines TRBV5-4 with TRBJ2-7; D unclear. Trimming left V 3 bases short and J 0 bases short, with 10 bases between. CDR1 is SGHNT and CDR2 is YYREEE in the germline V gene (reference sequence). The CDR3 extends over 14 amino acids. The CDR3 loop reads CASSSRASSYEQYF. The CDR3 bases are TGTGCCAGCAGCTCCCGAGCCAGCTCCTACGAGCAGTACTTC.

This clonotype was recorded at least ten times. This chain connects TRBV6-2 or TRBV6-3 to TRBJ1-5; no firm D call. Trimming pared 10 bases from V and 0 bases from J, leaving 10 bases between. The CDR3 totals 13 residues. The V gene's germline CDR1 is MNHEY and CDR2 SVGEGT. CDR3: CATAWGSNQPQHF. The CDR3 nucleotides read TGTGCCACCGCCTGGGGTAGCAATCAGCCCCAGCATTTT.

This clonotype showed up many times. The chain combines TRBV24-1 with TRBJ2-2; a possible D gene is TRBD2 (6 bases). The CDR3 totals 15 residues. Germline loops: CDR1 KGHDR, CDR2 SFDVKD. Deletions cut 1 base from V and 6 bases from J, with 11 bases between. CDR3 amino acids: CATSDFGGSSGELFF. CDR3 sequence (DNA): TGTGCCACCAGTGATTTCGGGGGTTCGTCCGGGGAGCTGTTTTTT.

The chain uses TRBV24-1 and TRBJ1-1; TRBD1 might be the D (5 bases). The CDR3 extends over 13 amino acids. The V gene lost 5 bases and the J gene lost 1 base, with 7 bases spanning the gap. Per the germline V gene, CDR1 is KGHDR and CDR2 is SFDVKD. CDR3 in amino acids: CATSAQGNTEAFF. The CDR3 bases are TGTGCCACCAGTGCGCAGGGGAACACTGAAGCTTTCTTT.

This clonotype was recorded many times. This sequence joins TRBV7-9 and TRBJ1-1; no reliable D call. Per the germline V gene, CDR1 is SEHNR and CDR2 is FQNEAQ (reference sequence). Trimming took off 0 bases at V and 8 bases at J, with 10 bases between the two ends. This CDR3 has 13 residues. The CDR3 reads CASSLAGLREAFF. For the CDR3, the DNA is TGTGCCAGCAGCTTAGCAGGCTTACGGGAAGCTTTCTTT.

The table lists this clonotype with a few counts. The rearrangement joins TRBV18 to TRBJ1-4; no firm D call. Germline lookup yields CDR1 KGHSH and CDR2 LQKENI. The CDR3 contains 13 residues. Between the trimmed V and J ends, which lost 5 bases and 7 bases, there was a span of 11 bases. The CDR3 region has the DNA TGTGCCAGCTCATCCGATCGGGGTGAAAAACTGTTTTTT. It is translated as CASSSDRGEKLFF.

V and J are TRBV6-2 or TRBV6-3 and TRBJ2-2, with TRBD1 identical over 7 bases. This CDR3 region has 18 residues. The J segment lost 0 bases and the V segment lost 2 bases, leaving 9 bases of the junction unmatched. CDR1 is MNHEY, CDR2 SVGEGT, per germline. The CDR3 here is CASSYRPNDRANTGELFF. The CDR3 region has the DNA TGTGCCAGCAGTTACCGACCCAATGACAGGGCGAACACCGGGGAGCTGTTTTTT.

J is TRBJ1-6 and V is TRBV12-3 or TRBV12-4; tentatively, D is TRBD1 (6 bases). The CDR3 is made up of 18 amino acids. V lost 4 bases and J lost 9, with 25 bases in between. CDR3 in DNA: TGTGCCAGCAGTTCACTCCGCCGGACAGCCGGAGGGGGTTCACCCCTCCACTTT. This sequence encodes CASSSLRRTAGGGSPLHF.

At least ten counts were recorded for this clonotype. CDR3 DNA: TGTGCCAGCAGTGAGGCAGGGTGGGATGGCTACACCTTC. Protein sequence: CASSEAGWDGYTF. V is TRBV6-1 and J is TRBJ1-2, with a possible D match to TRBD1 (5 bases). Germline CDR1 and CDR2: MNHNS and SASEGT. This CDR3 contains 13 residues. The V end was cut by 3 bases, the J end by 6 bases, with 11 bases between.

J is TRBJ1-1 and V is TRBV7-3, with 8 bases lining up with TRBD1. Germline values: CDR1 SGHTA, CDR2 FQGTGA. The trim removed 4 bases at V and 6 bases at J, leaving 7 bases unmatched. This CDR3 has 14 residues. The CDR3 reads CASSSNQGAAEAFF. DNA of the CDR3: TGTGCCAGCAGCTCCAATCAGGGGGCGGCTGAAGCTTTCTTT.

The rearrangement links TRBV3-1 to TRBJ2-7, with 10 positions matching TRBD2. CDR1 and CDR2 from the germline V gene are LGHDT and YNNKEL (reference sequence). V was clipped by 4 bases and J by 6 bases; unmatched bases: 6. The CDR3 has 14 amino acids. The CDR3 is CASSRSGRASEQYF. The CDR3 DNA is TGTGCCAGCAGCCGGAGCGGGAGGGCCTCCGAGCAGTACTTC.

The table lists this clonotype with many counts. This chain uses TRBV6-1 with TRBJ2-7; D is ambiguous. Trimming took off 5 bases at V and 6 bases at J, with 17 bases between the two ends. CDR3 size: 14 residues. From germline, CDR1 is MNHNS and CDR2 SASEGT. CDR3 loop: CASSPSLRGGEQYF. CDR3 coding DNA: TGTGCCAGCAGTCCTAGTTTGAGAGGTGGCGAGCAGTACTTC.

This clonotype turned up a few times. This rearrangement joins TRBV30 to TRBJ1-1, with D unclear. CDR3 size: 13 residues. V was cut by 3 bases and J by 1 base, with 9 bases left in between. The V gene's germline CDR1 is GTSNPN and CDR2 SVGIG (reference sequence). In nucleotides, the CDR3 is TGTGCCTGGAGGGAGGGCTGGAACACTGAAGCTTTCTTT. This encodes CAWREGWNTEAFF.

The rearrangement links TRBV13 to TRBJ1-5, with D uncertain. Germline CDR1 is PRHDT and CDR2 is FYEKMQ (reference sequence). V dropped 4 bases and J dropped 2 bases, with 6 bases sitting between them. CDR3 length: 13 amino acids. The CDR3 DNA reads as TGTGCCAGCAGCTGGACCCGCAATCAGCCCCAGCATTTT. Its protein product is CASSWTRNQPQHF.

V is TRBV5-4 and J is TRBJ1-2; possible D gene TRBD1, 6 bases. Trimming took off 2 bases at V and 4 bases at J, with 15 bases between the two ends. The length of the CDR3 is 15 residues. Looked up from germline, CDR1 is SGHNT and CDR2 is YYREEE (reference sequence). The CDR3 DNA reads TGTGCCAGCAGCTTCTTCGGGGGCGCGGGCTATGGCTACACCTTC. Amino acids: CASSFFGGAGYGYTF.

The sample holds many counts of this clonotype. The chain couples TRBV7-8 to TRBJ2-7, with 10 nucleotides matching TRBD2. This CDR3 region has 15 residues. V lost 0 bases, J lost 2 bases, and 1 base stayed unmatched. CDR1 is SGHVS, CDR2 FQNEAQ, per germline. The CDR3 nucleotides are TGTGCCAGCAGCTTAGCGCTAGCGGGGGCCTACGAGCAGTACTTC. Amino acid sequence: CASSLALAGAYEQYF.

The rearrangement links TRBV20-1 to TRBJ2-7, with 15 bases lining up with TRBD2. Germline V lookup: CDR1 DFQATT, CDR2 SNEGSKA (reference sequence). The V gene end was trimmed by 0 bases and the J gene end by 7 bases; junction bases not matched to a gene: 10. The CDR3 contains 17 residues. DNA of the CDR3: TGCAGTGCTAGAGACCCGGGACTAGCGGGGGGCAATGGGGAGCAGTACTTC. It codes for CSARDPGLAGGNGEQYF.

V and J are TRBV7-8 and TRBJ2-5; D perhaps matches TRBD2 (7 bases). The CDR3 has 15 amino acids. The V gene lost 3 bases and the J gene lost 2 bases, with 13 bases spanning the gap. Germline V gene sequence: CDR1 SGHVS, CDR2 FQNEAQ. CDR3 sequence: CASSFAGALQETQYF. In DNA, the CDR3 is TGTGCCAGCAGCTTTGCGGGGGCCTTACAAGAGACCCAGTACTTC.

This clonotype was picked up many times. The chain couples TRBV7-2 to TRBJ2-7, with D uncertain. Trimming removed 3 bases from V and 6 bases from J, with 9 bases in between. Germline CDR1 is SGHTA and CDR2 is FQGNSA. This CDR3 has 12 amino acids. The CDR3 region is CASSFEVGEQYF. The CDR3 DNA sequence: TGTGCCAGCAGCTTTGAGGTGGGCGAGCAGTACTTC. Together with reference TRBV7-2 and TRBJ2-7, the CDR3 gives the full variable domain: GAGVSQSPSNKVTEKGKDVELRCDPISGHTALYWYRQSLGQGLEFLIYFQGNSAPDKSGLPSDRFSAERTGGSVSTLTIQRTQQEDSAVYLCASSFEVGEQYFGPGTRLTVT.

This clonotype has at least ten counts. The junction departs from germline at one end; a sequencing error may be responsible. The chain links TRBV9 to TRBJ1-1, with D perhaps matching TRBD1 (6 bases). The germline gives CDR1 SGDLS, CDR2 YYNGEE. The CDR3 is made up of 13 amino acids. CDR3 region: CASSLQGFTEAFF. The CDR3 DNA follows: TGCGCCAGCAGTTTACAGGGTTTCACTGAAGCTTTCTTT.

In its sample, this clonotype was seen many times. The chain combines TRBV25-1 with TRBJ1-2; D ambiguous. This CDR3 region has 16 residues. Germline V gene sequence: CDR1 MGHDK, CDR2 SYGVNS. V lost 0 bases to trimming and J lost 2 bases, with 13 bases between them. CDR3 coding DNA: TGTGCCAGCAGTGAATACGAGGATCTGGAGAACTATGGCTACACCTTC. Residues: CASSEYEDLENYGYTF.